This T cell receptor (beta chain) was captured by sequencing in a study of blood T cells in healthy people across ages. Whole-study results and caveats: Per million T cells, TCR beta diversity dropped roughly linearly as age increased. It was the long-lived donors that had more naive CD4+ cells and higher diversity than aged donors.

Primed by a sample-barcoded 5' primer and a J-beta primer mix, a second PCR proceeded for roughly 6 to 12 cycles. Per-sample output comprised a minimum of 2.5 million paired-end reads containing CDR3. Each CDR3 protein gets one entry after TCRdb re-called the 5' RACE reads with MiXCR. Altogether fewer than 750,000 distinct CDR3 sequences are present, around 50% being singletons, with the ten largest covering 20% to 25%. Collection of approximately 9.3 milliliters of peripheral blood was performed for each donor. V gave up 7 bases and J gave up 8 bases, with 15 bases separating them. Germline CDR1 ENHRY, CDR2 SYGVKD. The CDR3 has 13 residues. Turning to this clonotype: Its cognate antigen is unknown.

The receptor was isolated from a man aged 80 or over in good health. Material for sequencing was blood. The gene calls are TRBV10-3 and TRBJ2-1, with D possibly matching TRBD2 (7 bases). The CDR3 sequence: CAITGGPRDEQFF. The CDR3 DNA sequence: TGTGCCATCACGGGGGGCCCCAGGGATGAGCAGTTCTTC.